The rows below give T cell receptor beta chains drawn from one sample of a study of T cells in narcolepsy. Here immunoSEQ multiplex PCR was the method, and the copy in TCRdb shows in-frame clones only, minus some. The sample holds about 30,000 clones, about 76% seen once. Sequences were obtained from CD45RA- memory CD4+ T cells from PBMCs. The receptors here all came from a human donor with narcolepsy. Each CDR3 is given with its conserved first and last residue. D genes are given only for firm matches. Only part of the rows carry a size: once, few, many, or a class if the clone is expanded.

v_call	clone_size	d_call	j_call	cdr3_aa	cdr3_nt
TRBV18	once	-	TRBJ2-1	CASSDRGSYNEQFF	TGTGCCAGCTCAGACCGGGGCTCCTACAATGAGCAGTTCTTC
TRBV30	few	-	TRBJ1-3	CAWSTGTGNTIYF	TGTGCCTGGAGCACGGGGACTGGAAACACCATATATTTT
TRBV19	-	-	TRBJ1-1	CASSIGRDGSEAFF	TGTGCCAGTAGTATTGGCAGGGATGGTAGTGAAGCTTTCTTT
TRBV7-9	-	TRBD1	TRBJ1-4	CASSTLTGSEKLFF	TGTGCCAGCAGCACCTTGACAGGGTCGGAAAAACTGTTTTTT
TRBV15	-	TRBD1	TRBJ2-4	CATSRERQGRENIQYF	TGTGCCACCAGCAGAGAGAGACAGGGGCGCGAAAACATTCAGTACTTC
TRBV9	-	TRBD1	TRBJ1-2	CASSVGRGQGYGYTF	TGTGCCAGCAGCGTCGGCAGGGGGCAGGGGTATGGCTACACCTTC
TRBV4-1	-	-	TRBJ1-2	CASSPQEGSPYGYTF	TGCGCCAGCAGCCCGCAGGAGGGATCCCCCTATGGCTACACCTTC
TRBV6-5	-	TRBD2	TRBJ2-7	CASSSTSDSYEQYF	TGTGCCAGCAGTTCAACTAGCGACTCCTACGAGCAGTACTTC
TRBV15	-	-	TRBJ2-5	CATMSGGETQYF	TGTGCCACCATGAGTGGGGGAGAGACCCAGTACTTC
TRBV29-1	-	-	TRBJ1-2	CSVEADGYTF	TGCAGCGTTGAGGCGGATGGCTACACCTTC
TRBV19	-	-	TRBJ1-4	CASSIRQTTEKLFF	TGTGCCAGTAGTATCCGACAGACCACCGAAAAACTGTTTTTT
TRBV28	-	TRBD2	TRBJ2-1	CASSRGGEQFF	TGTGCCAGCAGCCGGGGGGGTGAGCAGTTCTTC
TRBV5-1	-	TRBD1	TRBJ2-1	CASSEGQRSSYNEQFF	TGCGCCAGCAGCGAGGGACAGAGATCCTCCTACAATGAGCAGTTCTTC
TRBV27	-	TRBD2	TRBJ2-3	CASSFRTSNTQYF	TGTGCCAGCAGTTTCCGGACTAGTAATACGCAGTATTTT
TRBV18	-	-	TRBJ2-7	CASSTEGSGCEQYF	TGTGCCAGCTCCACCGAAGGCTCGGGCTGCGAGCAGTACTTC
TRBV29-1	-	TRBD1	TRBJ1-1	CSVHPQGKYTEAFF	TGCAGCGTACATCCACAGGGGAAGTACACTGAAGCTTTCTTT
TRBV14	-	-	TRBJ1-1	CASSPLQGRQMNTEAFF	TGTGCCAGCAGCCCATTGCAGGGGCGCCAGATGAACACTGAAGCTTTCTTT
TRBV29-1	-	-	TRBJ2-3	CSGGPRADTQYF	TGCAGTGGGGGGCCACGGGCAGATACGCAGTATTTT
TRBV19	-	-	TRBJ2-7	CASKGSVGYEQYF	TGTGCCAGTAAAGGGTCTGTGGGCTACGAGCAGTACTTC
TRBV28	-	TRBD1	TRBJ1-4	CASTLTGEGEKLFF	TGTGCCAGCACCCTGACAGGGGAAGGTGAAAAACTGTTTTTT
TRBV7-8	-	TRBD1	TRBJ2-7	CASRKDPGQRSSYEQYF	TGTGCCAGCAGAAAGGATCCGGGACAGCGTAGCTCCTACGAGCAGTACTTC
TRBV2	-	-	TRBJ2-5	CASTPVGETQYF	TGTGCCAGCACGCCGGTGGGTGAGACCCAGTACTTC
TRBV6-5	-	TRBD1	TRBJ2-5	CASIRQGGVETQYF	TGTGCCAGCATAAGACAGGGGGGAGTGGAGACCCAGTACTTC
TRBV7-7	-	TRBD1	TRBJ2-3	CASSPDRIGGPDTQYF	TGTGCCAGCAGCCCAGACAGAATAGGGGGCCCAGATACGCAGTATTTT
TRBV7-3	-	TRBD2	TRBJ2-7	CASSVALAGVAEQYF	TGTGCCAGCAGCGTAGCGCTTGCGGGAGTTGCTGAGCAGTACTTC
TRBV28	-	-	TRBJ2-7	CASILGSDRASEQYF	TGTGCCAGCATCCTAGGCTCCGATCGGGCTTCCGAGCAGTACTTC
TRBV7-2	-	-	TRBJ1-2	CASQTQTGYYGYTF	TGTGCCAGCCAAACTCAGACAGGCTACTATGGCTACACCTTC
TRBV7-7	-	-	TRBJ2-7	CASSLEGASEQYF	TGTGCCAGCAGCTTAGAAGGCGCGAGCGAGCAGTACTTC
TRBV2	few	-	TRBJ1-4	CASSDLVEKLFF	TGTGCCAGCAGTGATTTAGTTGAAAAACTGTTTTTT
TRBV6-1	-	-	TRBJ1-5	CASTMGHSNQPQHF	TGTGCCAGCACAATGGGCCATAGCAATCAGCCCCAGCATTTT
TRBV10-3	few	-	TRBJ1-4	CAISDTPGANEKLFF	TGTGCCATCAGTGATACCCCTGGGGCTAATGAAAAACTGTTTTTT
TRBV30	-	TRBD1	TRBJ1-4	CACRTNQQDRLEGKLFF	TGTGCCTGTAGGACTAATCAGCAGGACAGGTTAGAGGGAAAACTGTTTTTT
TRBV19	few	-	TRBJ1-5	CASRERAGGNQPQHF	TGTGCCAGTAGGGAGAGGGCAGGGGGCAATCAGCCCCAGCATTTT
TRBV6-5	-	-	TRBJ1-1	CASSYSGLNTEAFF	TGTGCCAGCAGTTACTCGGGACTGAACACTGAAGCTTTCTTT
TRBV7-2	once	-	TRBJ2-3	CASSLQTRGYTDTQYF	TGCGCCAGCAGCTTACAAACTAGGGGATACACAGATACGCAGTATTTT